These T cell receptor beta chains were read from a single sample in a study of cytomegalovirus exposure and HLA in healthy donors. TCRdb keeps only in-frame clones here, not all; method: immunoSEQ multiplex PCR. The sample includes fewer than 200,000 clones, 80% seen only once; the top ten take approximately 4.1%. Sample: PBMCs. The receptors originated from a woman aged 50 to 60 in good health and CMV-seropositive. CDR3s include the opening cysteine and the closing phenylalanine or tryptophan. The D gene is left open where the match is weak. For some rows the clone size is stated as once, few or many, or as a class when expanded; others skip it.

cdr3_length: 14; j_call: TRBJ2-7; d_call: TRBD2; clone_size: -; v_call: TRBV4-2; cdr3_nt: TGTGCCAGCAGCGGGGGGGGACTAGCATCCGAGCAGTACTTC; cdr3_aa: CASSGGGLASEQYF
cdr3_length: 12; j_call: TRBJ1-4; d_call: -; clone_size: -; v_call: TRBV9; cdr3_nt: TGTGCCAGCAGCCCACGCCTAGGAAAACTGTTTTTT; cdr3_aa: CASSPRLGKLFF
cdr3_length: 16; j_call: TRBJ2-6; d_call: -; clone_size: -; v_call: TRBV7-2; cdr3_nt: TGTGCCAGCAGCCAAGTGGCCTCCTCTGGGGCCAACGTCCTGACTTTC; cdr3_aa: CASSQVASSGANVLTF
cdr3_length: 15; j_call: TRBJ2-7; d_call: TRBD2; clone_size: -; v_call: TRBV18; cdr3_nt: TGTGCCAGCTCACCCGGGACTAGCGGTTCCTACGAGCAGTACTTC; cdr3_aa: CASSPGTSGSYEQYF
cdr3_length: 16; j_call: TRBJ2-3; d_call: TRBD2; clone_size: -; v_call: TRBV19; cdr3_nt: TGTGCCAGTAGAAATACCGGGACTAGCAGATCAGATACGCAGTATTTT; cdr3_aa: CASRNTGTSRSDTQYF
cdr3_length: 17; j_call: TRBJ2-5; d_call: TRBD2; clone_size: -; v_call: TRBV7-8; cdr3_nt: TGTGCCAGCAGCCCAGGGCGTGGCGGGGGGGTAGGGGAGACCCAGTACTTC; cdr3_aa: CASSPGRGGGVGETQYF
cdr3_length: 20; j_call: TRBJ1-6; d_call: -; clone_size: once; v_call: TRBV28; cdr3_nt: TGTGCCAGCAGTTCGAGTCCCGGGACTTTCAGTAGCTCCTATAATTCACCCCTCCACTTT; cdr3_aa: CASSSSPGTFSSSYNSPLHF
cdr3_length: 14; j_call: TRBJ2-5; d_call: -; clone_size: -; v_call: TRBV9; cdr3_nt: TGTGCCAGCAGCGTAGACGGGGTTAGGGAGACCCAGTACTTC; cdr3_aa: CASSVDGVRETQYF
cdr3_length: 14; j_call: TRBJ1-6; d_call: -; clone_size: -; v_call: TRBV12-1; cdr3_nt: TGTGCCAGCCCCCGAGGACAGGGGAATTCACCCCTCCACTTT; cdr3_aa: CASPRGQGNSPLHF
cdr3_length: 13; j_call: TRBJ1-1; d_call: -; clone_size: -; v_call: TRBV28; cdr3_nt: TGTGCCACCTTTCAGGGGAAGAACACTGAAGCTTTCTTT; cdr3_aa: CATFQGKNTEAFF
cdr3_length: 17; j_call: TRBJ1-4; d_call: -; clone_size: -; v_call: TRBV7-8; cdr3_nt: TGTGCCAGCAGCTACAACAGGGTTGGTATAGTCGGTGAAAAACTGTTTTTT; cdr3_aa: CASSYNRVGIVGEKLFF
cdr3_length: 13; j_call: TRBJ2-3; d_call: -; clone_size: -; v_call: TRBV5-1; cdr3_nt: TGCGCCAGCCGTGGTCCCGCGGCAGATACGCAGTATTTT; cdr3_aa: CASRGPAADTQYF
cdr3_length: 12; j_call: TRBJ2-7; d_call: -; clone_size: -; v_call: TRBV29-1; cdr3_nt: TGCAGCGCCCTCAACCTTGGGCGCGAGCAGTACTTC; cdr3_aa: CSALNLGREQYF
cdr3_length: 14; j_call: TRBJ1-1; d_call: -; clone_size: -; v_call: TRBV5-1; cdr3_nt: TGCGCCAGCAGCTTTGGCCAAATGAACACTGAAGCTTTCTTT; cdr3_aa: CASSFGQMNTEAFF
cdr3_length: 14; j_call: TRBJ1-2; d_call: TRBD1; clone_size: -; v_call: TRBV9; cdr3_nt: TGTGCCAGCAGCGTGGACAGGGTAAACTATGGCTACACCTTC; cdr3_aa: CASSVDRVNYGYTF
cdr3_length: 14; j_call: TRBJ2-7; d_call: -; clone_size: -; v_call: TRBV7-9; cdr3_nt: TGTTCCAGCAGCTTAGTGATCGCAGGGTCCGAGCAGTACTTC; cdr3_aa: CSSSLVIAGSEQYF
cdr3_length: 15; j_call: TRBJ2-5; d_call: TRBD2; clone_size: -; v_call: TRBV5-1; cdr3_nt: TGCGCCAGCAGCATCTCTAGCGGGAGGGCGGAGACCCAGTACTTC; cdr3_aa: CASSISSGRAETQYF
cdr3_length: 12; j_call: TRBJ2-2; d_call: -; clone_size: -; v_call: TRBV7-9; cdr3_nt: TGTTCCAGCACCAGTGACGGGTTCGAGCTGTTTTTT; cdr3_aa: CSSTSDGFELFF
cdr3_length: 15; j_call: TRBJ1-4; d_call: TRBD1; clone_size: -; v_call: TRBV13; cdr3_nt: TGTGCCAGCAGCTGGCCGGACAGGGGCGGGGAAAAACTGTTTTTT; cdr3_aa: CASSWPDRGGEKLFF
cdr3_length: 16; j_call: TRBJ2-2; d_call: -; clone_size: -; v_call: TRBV29-1; cdr3_nt: TGCAGCGTTGGGCCCATCGGGGGGCTTAACACCGGGGAGCTGTTTTTT; cdr3_aa: CSVGPIGGLNTGELFF
cdr3_length: 13; j_call: TRBJ2-2; d_call: -; clone_size: -; v_call: TRBV18; cdr3_nt: TGTGCCAGCTCGACTGAACAGGGATCGGCGCTGTTTTTT; cdr3_aa: CASSTEQGSALFF
cdr3_length: 11; j_call: TRBJ2-3; d_call: -; clone_size: few; v_call: TRBV11-1; cdr3_nt: TGTGCCAGCAGACACGGGGATACGCAGTATTTT; cdr3_aa: CASRHGDTQYF
cdr3_length: 13; j_call: TRBJ1-5; d_call: -; clone_size: -; v_call: TRBV19; cdr3_nt: TGTGCCAGTAGTATGATCCGGGTTCAGCCCCAGCATTTT; cdr3_aa: CASSMIRVQPQHF
cdr3_length: 11; j_call: TRBJ1-4; d_call: -; clone_size: -; v_call: TRBV19; cdr3_nt: TGTGCCAGTAGCCTCTATGAAAAACTGTTTTTT; cdr3_aa: CASSLYEKLFF
cdr3_length: 12; j_call: TRBJ2-5; d_call: -; clone_size: -; v_call: TRBV5-1; cdr3_nt: TGCGCCAGCAGCTTGGATAAAGAGACCCAGTACTTC; cdr3_aa: CASSLDKETQYF
cdr3_length: 16; j_call: TRBJ2-2; d_call: TRBD2; clone_size: -; v_call: TRBV7-2; cdr3_nt: TGTGCCAGCAGCTTAGTTCCCGGGGGGGCAGCCGGGGAGCTGTTTTTT; cdr3_aa: CASSLVPGGAAGELFF
cdr3_length: 13; j_call: TRBJ2-7; d_call: -; clone_size: few; v_call: TRBV4-3; cdr3_nt: TGCGCCAGCAGCCAAGCGAGGGTCGACGAGCAGTACTTC; cdr3_aa: CASSQARVDEQYF
cdr3_length: 15; j_call: TRBJ1-2; d_call: TRBD1; clone_size: -; v_call: TRBV11-2; cdr3_nt: TGTGCCAGCAGCTTAAGGGACAGGGGGCACTATGGCTACACCTTC; cdr3_aa: CASSLRDRGHYGYTF
cdr3_length: 16; j_call: TRBJ1-6; d_call: TRBD1; clone_size: -; v_call: TRBV5-6; cdr3_nt: TGTGCCAGCAGCTTGGGAGGGGACAGGGAAAATTCACCCCTCCACTTT; cdr3_aa: CASSLGGDRENSPLHF
cdr3_length: 15; j_call: TRBJ2-7; d_call: -; clone_size: -; v_call: TRBV7-3; cdr3_nt: TGTGCCAGCAGCTTAACGGCGGGATTCACCTACGAGCAGTACTTC; cdr3_aa: CASSLTAGFTYEQYF
cdr3_length: 15; j_call: TRBJ2-3; d_call: TRBD1; clone_size: -; v_call: TRBV7-9; cdr3_nt: TGTGCCAGCAGCTTGGAGGGACAGGGCACAGATACGCAGTATTTT; cdr3_aa: CASSLEGQGTDTQYF
cdr3_length: 15; j_call: TRBJ2-1; d_call: TRBD2; clone_size: -; v_call: TRBV5-4; cdr3_nt: TGTGCCAGCAGCCTGGAGAGCGGGAGGGCCGTTGAGCAGTTCTTC; cdr3_aa: CASSLESGRAVEQFF
cdr3_length: 15; j_call: TRBJ1-1; d_call: TRBD1; clone_size: -; v_call: TRBV5-1; cdr3_nt: TGCGCCAGCAGCCACGGACAGGGGACGGGCACTGAAGCTTTCTTT; cdr3_aa: CASSHGQGTGTEAFF
cdr3_length: 13; j_call: TRBJ2-3; d_call: TRBD1; clone_size: -; v_call: TRBV7-2; cdr3_nt: TGTGCCAGCAGCTCAGGGGGTCCAGATACGCAGTATTTT; cdr3_aa: CASSSGGPDTQYF
cdr3_length: 12; j_call: TRBJ2-1; d_call: TRBD1; clone_size: -; v_call: TRBV6-6; cdr3_nt: TGTGCCAGCAGAGACAGGGGTAATGAGCAGTTCTTC; cdr3_aa: CASRDRGNEQFF
cdr3_length: 11; j_call: TRBJ2-5; d_call: -; clone_size: -; v_call: TRBV6-6; cdr3_nt: TGTGCCAGCAGGGACGAGGGAGGCCAGTACTTC; cdr3_aa: CASRDEGGQYF
cdr3_length: 14; j_call: TRBJ2-3; d_call: -; clone_size: -; v_call: TRBV7-3; cdr3_nt: TGTGCCAGCAGCTTTGGGCTAGCAACGGATACGCAGTATTTT; cdr3_aa: CASSFGLATDTQYF
cdr3_length: 16; j_call: TRBJ1-6; d_call: TRBD1; clone_size: -; v_call: TRBV10-3; cdr3_nt: TGTGCCATCAGTGAGAAGCTGACAGGGGAGGATTCACCCCTCCACTTT; cdr3_aa: CAISEKLTGEDSPLHF
cdr3_length: 17; j_call: TRBJ2-7; d_call: -; clone_size: -; v_call: TRBV4-3; cdr3_nt: TGCGCCAGCAGCCAAGATCCTAGACAGGAAATCTCCTACGAGCAGTACTTC; cdr3_aa: CASSQDPRQEISYEQYF
cdr3_length: 15; j_call: TRBJ2-7; d_call: TRBD1; clone_size: once; v_call: TRBV5-1; cdr3_nt: TGCGCCAGCAGACAGGGACAGGCGAGCTCCTACGAGCAGTACTTC; cdr3_aa: CASRQGQASSYEQYF
cdr3_length: 15; j_call: TRBJ1-1; d_call: -; clone_size: -; v_call: TRBV28; cdr3_nt: TGTGCCAGCAGAGGGGACGCAGGGGTCCCCACTGAAGCTTTCTTT; cdr3_aa: CASRGDAGVPTEAFF
cdr3_length: 14; j_call: TRBJ2-2; d_call: -; clone_size: -; v_call: TRBV5-1; cdr3_nt: TGCGCCAGCAGCTCCCAGGCCAACACCGGGGAGCTGTTTTTT; cdr3_aa: CASSSQANTGELFF
cdr3_length: 16; j_call: TRBJ2-1; d_call: TRBD2; clone_size: -; v_call: TRBV5-1; cdr3_nt: TGCGCCAGCAGCTTGAATCGTCTAGCGGGAGCAAATGAGCAGTTCTTC; cdr3_aa: CASSLNRLAGANEQFF
cdr3_length: 16; j_call: TRBJ1-1; d_call: TRBD1; clone_size: -; v_call: TRBV19; cdr3_nt: TGTGCCAGTAGTTCCCCAGGGGGCCCGACGGGCACTGAAGCTTTCTTT; cdr3_aa: CASSSPGGPTGTEAFF
cdr3_length: 14; j_call: TRBJ2-4; d_call: TRBD1; clone_size: -; v_call: TRBV28; cdr3_nt: TGTGCCAGCAGACCGGGACAGCCAAAAAACATTCAGTACTTC; cdr3_aa: CASRPGQPKNIQYF
cdr3_length: 14; j_call: TRBJ1-1; d_call: -; clone_size: -; v_call: TRBV7-3; cdr3_nt: TGTGCCAGCAGCGCGACAACCGGCGGGGGATTAGCTTTCTTT; cdr3_aa: CASSATTGGGLAFF
cdr3_length: 12; j_call: TRBJ2-7; d_call: -; clone_size: -; v_call: TRBV6-5; cdr3_nt: TGTGCCAGTCGGGATACCCTCGGGGAGCAGTACTTC; cdr3_aa: CASRDTLGEQYF
cdr3_length: 12; j_call: TRBJ2-7; d_call: -; clone_size: -; v_call: TRBV5-6; cdr3_nt: TGTGCCAGCACGCTGCGGGGCCACGAGCAGTACTTC; cdr3_aa: CASTLRGHEQYF
cdr3_length: 16; j_call: TRBJ2-7; d_call: TRBD2; clone_size: once; v_call: TRBV18; cdr3_nt: TGTGCCAGCTCACCGACACTAGCGGGGGGTACCTACGAGCAGTACTTC; cdr3_aa: CASSPTLAGGTYEQYF
cdr3_length: 14; j_call: TRBJ2-3; d_call: -; clone_size: -; v_call: TRBV19; cdr3_nt: TGTGCCAGCCGAACCCAACACCAAACAGATACGCAGTATTTT; cdr3_aa: CASRTQHQTDTQYF
cdr3_length: 15; j_call: TRBJ1-5; d_call: -; clone_size: -; v_call: TRBV2; cdr3_nt: TGTGCCAGCAGAATAGGCAGGGCGGACAATCAGCCCCAGCATTTT; cdr3_aa: CASRIGRADNQPQHF
cdr3_length: 17; j_call: TRBJ1-1; d_call: -; clone_size: -; v_call: TRBV28; cdr3_nt: TGTGCCAGCAGGAAACTCCCAATGTCTAGGATGAACACTGAAGCTTTCTTT; cdr3_aa: CASRKLPMSRMNTEAFF
cdr3_length: 15; j_call: TRBJ1-1; d_call: TRBD1; clone_size: -; v_call: TRBV27; cdr3_nt: TGTGCCAGCAGGGGGACAGGGGGCGCAAACACTGAAGCTTTCTTT; cdr3_aa: CASRGTGGANTEAFF